The entry that follows covers one TCR beta chain sequence. What it binds is not known. Sequence at one end of the junction differs from germline and may be a read error. The template was RNA from unsorted bulk tissue. Donors were chemotherapy-naive, newly diagnosed lung cancer surgical patients in China, August–late 2014. The data stem from a study of tumor and adjacent non-tumor tissue in lung cancer. Study information: Each sample yielded some 4 million productive TCRbeta reads on average. Study results and caveats: Shorter survival was associated with higher TCR diversity in tumors. TCR diversity was significantly greater in tumor than normal lung tissue.

This CDR3 is built from 14 residues. Germline CDR1 MGHRA, CDR2 YSYEKL. Three rounds of nested PCR, following a modified ARM-PCR protocol, produced the TCRbeta library. TCRdb reprocessed the multiplex PCR reads via MiXCR and lists one record per CDR3 protein. Here the sample spans 91,000 or so distinct CDR3 sequences, approximately 65% being singletons. The rearrangement uses TRBV4-1 and TRBJ1-2; D might be TRBD1 (5 bases). This clonotype was obtained from a man in his 60s with non-small cell lung cancer. Specimen: lung tumor tissue. DNA of the CDR3: TGCGCCAGAAGCCAGGAGACAGTGCCCTATGACTACACCTTC. Protein product: CARSQETVPYDYTF.